Listed below are T cell receptor beta chains from one sample, sequenced in a study of blood T cell repertoires in COVID-19. Some clones are missing from TCRdb's copy, which holds only in-frame ones; the method was immunoSEQ multiplex PCR. The profile shows approximately 160,000 clones, 80% of them singletons. The sequenced material came from PBMCs or T cells enriched from blood (not recorded which). All receptors derive from a middle-aged man who had recovered from COVID-19. CDR3s include the opening cysteine and the closing phenylalanine or tryptophan. The D gene is left open where the match is weak. A row's size may be missing; if present it is once, few, many or a size class.

CDR3 protein,CDR3 DNA,J gene,clone size,D gene,V gene
CASSLQGTRRDNEKLFF,TGTGCCAGCAGCTTACAGGGGACACGCAGGGATAATGAAAAACTGTTTTTT,TRBJ1-4,once,NA,TRBV7-6
CASRPFIPGGAYNSPLHF,TGTGCCAGCAGACCCTTTATCCCGGGGGGTGCCTATAATTCACCCCTCCACTTT,TRBJ1-6,NA,NA,TRBV27
CASSVSAGGEQYF,TGTGCCAGCAGCGTAAGCGCGGGGGGGGAGCAGTACTTC,TRBJ2-7,NA,TRBD2,TRBV5-4
CASSLVFSLGQPNNSPLHF,TGTGCCAGCAGCTTAGTGTTCTCTCTTGGACAGCCCAATAATTCACCCCTCCACTTT,TRBJ1-6,NA,NA,TRBV7-6
CASSQDTVKETQYF,TGTGCCAGCAGCCAAGACACTGTTAAAGAGACCCAGTACTTC,TRBJ2-5,NA,NA,TRBV3-1/TRBV3-2
CASSIERRDPPFTDTQYF,TGTGCCAGTAGTATAGAGAGGCGGGACCCTCCGTTCACAGATACGCAGTATTTT,TRBJ2-3,NA,NA,TRBV19
CAISGRGGQETQYF,TGTGCCATCAGTGGACGGGGGGGGCAAGAGACCCAGTACTTC,TRBJ2-5,NA,TRBD2,TRBV10-3
CASSPGQVYNQPQHF,TGTGCCAGCTCGCCCGGACAGGTCTACAATCAGCCCCAGCATTTT,TRBJ1-5,NA,TRBD1,TRBV18
CASSPGLFLTTDTQYF,TGCGCCAGCAGCCCGGGACTTTTCCTTACCACAGATACGCAGTATTTT,TRBJ2-3,NA,NA,TRBV5-1
CASTPTGGIKGYTF,TGTGCCAGTACCCCCACAGGGGGTATCAAGGGCTACACCTTC,TRBJ1-2,few,TRBD1,TRBV19
CASSLSPRPTNTEAFF,TGCGCCAGCAGCTTGTCTCCGCGGCCAACCAACACTGAAGCTTTCTTT,TRBJ1-1,NA,NA,TRBV5-1
CASSDTGGLGMNQHF,TGTGCCAGCAGTGATACGGGGGGGCTGGGAATGAACCAGCATTTT,TRBJ1-5,NA,NA,TRBV2
CASFRRGNTEAFF,TGTGCCAGCTTCAGGAGGGGCAACACTGAAGCTTTCTTT,TRBJ1-1,NA,NA,TRBV6-5
CASSYLTAPSNSPLHF,TGTGCCAGCAGTTATTTAACAGCTCCTTCTAATTCACCCCTCCACTTT,TRBJ1-6,NA,NA,TRBV6-5
CASSESGSGGAKVEQFF,TGCGCCAGCAGTGAGTCGGGTAGCGGGGGTGCCAAGGTGGAGCAGTTCTTC,TRBJ2-1,NA,TRBD2,TRBV10-2
CARSLARDRARLYNEQFF,TGTGCCAGAAGCTTGGCTCGCGACAGGGCTAGACTGTACAATGAGCAGTTCTTC,TRBJ2-1,NA,TRBD1,TRBV5-3
CASSSLYEQYF,TGTGCCAGCAGTTCACTCTACGAGCAGTACTTC,TRBJ2-7,NA,NA,TRBV6-2/TRBV6-3
CASSQDEETGSYGYTF,TGTGCCAGCAGCCAAGATGAGGAAACAGGGTCCTATGGCTACACCTTC,TRBJ1-2,NA,NA,TRBV3-1/TRBV3-2
CASSRVGAGGILNYGYTF,TGTGCCAGCAGCCGGGTTGGGGCAGGGGGAATATTGAACTATGGCTACACCTTC,TRBJ1-2,NA,TRBD1,TRBV9
CASSLRGSYEQYF,TGCGCCAGCAGCTTGAGGGGTTCCTACGAGCAGTACTTC,TRBJ2-7,NA,NA,TRBV5-1
CASSLQDRADTQYF,TGCGCCAGCAGCTTACAAGACAGGGCAGATACGCAGTATTTT,TRBJ2-3,NA,TRBD1,TRBV5-1
CASSQLQVYEQYF,TGTGCCAGCAGCCAGCTTCAGGTCTACGAGCAGTACTTC,TRBJ2-7,once,NA,TRBV14
CASSFSGGATYEQFF,TGTGCCAGCAGCTTTAGCGGGGGGGCTACCTATGAGCAGTTCTTC,TRBJ2-1,once,TRBD2,TRBV7-3
CASSYSRQGDEKLFF,TGTGCCAGCAGTTACTCACGGCAAGGAGATGAAAAACTGTTTTTT,TRBJ1-4,NA,NA,TRBV6-5
CASRVRGGETEAFF,TGTGCCAGCAGGGTCCGCGGGGGCGAAACTGAAGCTTTCTTT,TRBJ1-1,NA,NA,TRBV3-1/TRBV3-2
CAISEAGVGTDTQYF,TGTGCCATCAGTGAGGCAGGGGTCGGCACAGATACGCAGTATTTT,TRBJ2-3,NA,NA,TRBV10-3
CASRGDRTPVQEQFF,TGTGCCAGCAGAGGGGACAGGACCCCCGTTCAGGAGCAGTTCTTC,TRBJ2-1,NA,TRBD1,TRBV2
CASSPPEMRDTQYF,TGTGCCAGCTCACCACCGGAGATGAGAGATACGCAGTATTTT,TRBJ2-3,NA,NA,TRBV18
CASTGTGVTDTQYF,TGTGCCAGTACCGGGACAGGGGTGACAGATACGCAGTATTTT,TRBJ2-3,NA,TRBD1,TRBV19
CASSLRTVGATNEKLFF,TGTGCCAGCTCACTTAGGACAGTTGGGGCAACTAATGAAAAACTGTTTTTT,TRBJ1-4,NA,NA,TRBV18
CASRGQVEYGYTF,TGCGCCAGCAGAGGACAGGTTGAGTATGGCTACACCTTC,TRBJ1-2,few,TRBD1,TRBV5-1
CATSDPAGPSTDTQYF,TGTGCCACCAGTGACCCCGCAGGTCCGAGCACAGATACGCAGTATTTT,TRBJ2-3,NA,NA,TRBV24-1
CASSPRGNTEAFF,TGTGCCAGCAGCCCAAGGGGTAACACTGAAGCTTTCTTT,TRBJ1-1,NA,NA,TRBV3-1/TRBV3-2
CASSGQGASVEQYF,TGCGCCAGCAGCGGACAGGGGGCTTCGGTCGAGCAGTACTTC,TRBJ2-7,NA,TRBD1,TRBV5-1
CASSLQDRGSLTF,TGTGCCAGCAGCTTACAGGACAGGGGTTCTTTGACTTTC,TRBJ2-6,NA,TRBD1,TRBV11-2
CASSFSGYYGYTF,TGTGCCAGCAGTTTCTCAGGATACTATGGCTACACCTTC,TRBJ1-2,NA,NA,TRBV28
CASSPPLGGTNIQYF,TGTGCCAGCAGCCCACCTTTAGGAGGCACGAACATTCAGTACTTC,TRBJ2-4,NA,NA,TRBV7-9
CASSAATGVGETQYF,TGTGCCAGTAGTGCGGCGACAGGGGTTGGGGAGACCCAGTACTTC,TRBJ2-5,NA,TRBD1,TRBV19
CASSLGAGQGGYGYTF,TGTGCCAGCAGCTTAGGCGCGGGTCAGGGAGGGTATGGCTACACCTTC,TRBJ1-2,NA,NA,TRBV7-8
CASSLPGRPQHF,TGTGCCAGTAGTTTACCCGGGAGGCCCCAGCATTTT,TRBJ1-5,NA,NA,TRBV19
CASSLMNRGIQETQYF,TGCGCCAGCAGCTTAATGAACAGGGGCATCCAAGAGACCCAGTACTTC,TRBJ2-5,NA,TRBD1,TRBV5-1
CASSYRNKVEGRTSGVDEQFF,TGTGCCAGCAGCTATCGAAACAAAGTCGAGGGCCGGACTAGCGGGGTGGATGAGCAGTTCTTC,TRBJ2-1,NA,NA,TRBV21-1
CASSVGPSYTDTQYF,TGTGCCAGCAGCGTAGGTCCGAGCTACACAGATACGCAGTATTTT,TRBJ2-3,NA,NA,TRBV9
CASSSLRGTGNQPQHF,TGTGCCAGCAGCTCCTTACGGGGAACCGGCAATCAGCCCCAGCATTTT,TRBJ1-5,NA,NA,TRBV7-8
CASSRSRGSTDTQYF,TGTGCCAGCTCACGGTCGCGGGGGAGCACAGATACGCAGTATTTT,TRBJ2-3,NA,TRBD2,TRBV18
CAWSLGQGFAGNTIYF,TGTGCCTGGAGCCTCGGACAGGGATTCGCCGGAAACACCATATATTTT,TRBJ1-3,NA,TRBD1,TRBV30
CASSSRGVAQYYNEQFF,TGTGCCAGCAGCTCCAGGGGAGTCGCTCAATACTACAATGAGCAGTTCTTC,TRBJ2-1,NA,NA,TRBV7-9
CASSLDSDGRGLVETQYF,TGTGCCAGCAGCTTGGATTCTGACGGGAGGGGGCTCGTCGAGACCCAGTACTTC,TRBJ2-5,NA,NA,TRBV5-8
CASSPEGLPNYGYTF,TGTGCCAGCAGCCCTGAAGGACTGCCAAACTATGGCTACACCTTC,TRBJ1-2,NA,NA,TRBV14
CASSQDGKAGALLRSQYF,TGTGCCAGCAGCCAAGATGGTAAAGCGGGGGCCCTCCTGAGGAGCCAGTACTTC,TRBJ2-5,NA,TRBD2,TRBV3-1/TRBV3-2
CASSRFPESQQYF,TGCGCCAGCAGCCGCTTTCCAGAGTCACAGCAGTACTTC,TRBJ2-4,NA,NA,TRBV10-1